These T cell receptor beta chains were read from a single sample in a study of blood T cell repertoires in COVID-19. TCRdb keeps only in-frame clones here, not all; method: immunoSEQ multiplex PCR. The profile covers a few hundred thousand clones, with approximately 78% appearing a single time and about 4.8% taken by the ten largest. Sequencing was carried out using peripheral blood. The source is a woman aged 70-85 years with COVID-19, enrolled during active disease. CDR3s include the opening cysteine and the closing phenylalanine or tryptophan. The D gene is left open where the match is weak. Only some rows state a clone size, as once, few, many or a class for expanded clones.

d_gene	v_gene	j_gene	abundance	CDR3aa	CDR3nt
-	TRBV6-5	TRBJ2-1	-	CASSADSSYNEQFF	TGTGCCAGCAGCGCCGACAGCTCCTACAATGAGCAGTTCTTC
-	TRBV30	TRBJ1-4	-	CAWSPGPNEKLFF	TGTGCCTGGAGCCCAGGGCCCAATGAAAAACTGTTTTTT
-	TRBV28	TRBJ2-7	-	CASSPSGYEQYF	TGTGCCAGCAGTCCTTCGGGTTACGAGCAGTACTTC
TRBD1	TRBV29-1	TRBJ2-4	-	CSGGTGDGKNIQYF	TGCAGCGGGGGGACAGGGGATGGCAAAAACATTCAGTACTTC
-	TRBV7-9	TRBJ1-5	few	CASSLAAGVNQPQHF	TGTGCCAGCAGCTTAGCGGCAGGGGTGAATCAGCCCCAGCATTTT
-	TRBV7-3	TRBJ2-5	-	CASSLTQEETQYF	TGTGCCAGCAGCTTAACGCAGGAAGAGACCCAGTACTTC
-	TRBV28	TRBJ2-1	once	CASSLLTRAYNEQFF	TGTGCCAGCAGTTTATTGACTAGGGCCTACAATGAGCAGTTCTTC
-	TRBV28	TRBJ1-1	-	CASSLNTNTEAFF	TGTGCCAGCAGTTTAAACACGAACACTGAAGCTTTCTTT
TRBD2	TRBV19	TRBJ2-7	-	CASSHRTSGIYEQYF	TGTGCCAGTAGCCACCGGACTAGCGGGATCTACGAGCAGTACTTC
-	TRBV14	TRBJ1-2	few	CASSRGGFGYTF	TGTGCCAGCAGCCGCGGGGGTTTTGGCTACACCTTC
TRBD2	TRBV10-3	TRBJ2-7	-	CAAAGGRGASGRSNEQYF	TGTGCCGCCGCGGGGGGTCGAGGGGCTAGCGGGAGAAGTAACGAGCAGTACTTC
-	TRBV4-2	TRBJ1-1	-	CASSQGPRGIRTEAFF	TGTGCCAGCAGCCAAGGCCCCAGGGGCATACGGACTGAAGCTTTCTTT
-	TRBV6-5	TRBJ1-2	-	CASSYSGGYGYTF	TGTGCCAGCAGTTACTCCGGGGGCTATGGCTACACCTTC
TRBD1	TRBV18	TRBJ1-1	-	CASSPLGQGNTEAFF	TGTGCCAGCTCACCACTCGGACAGGGTAACACTGAAGCTTTCTTT
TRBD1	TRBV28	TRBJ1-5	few	CASYRQGYNNQPQHF	TGTGCCAGCTACCGACAGGGTTATAACAATCAGCCCCAGCATTTT
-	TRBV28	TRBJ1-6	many	CALKPTRDGSPLHF	TGTGCCTTAAAGCCTACCAGGGATGGCTCACCCCTCCACTTT
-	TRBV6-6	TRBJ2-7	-	CASSPSGETYEQYF	TGTGCCAGCAGTCCCTCGGGAGAAACCTACGAGCAGTACTTC
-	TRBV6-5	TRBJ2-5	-	CASSYNQGGETQYF	TGTGCCAGCAGTTACAACCAGGGCGGAGAGACCCAGTACTTC
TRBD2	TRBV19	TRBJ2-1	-	CASSIEAAGGNEQFF	TGTGCCAGTAGTATAGAGGCAGCGGGAGGGAACGAGCAGTTCTTC
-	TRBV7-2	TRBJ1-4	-	CASSPRGHGPSSEKLFF	TGTGCCAGCAGCCCGCGGGGCCACGGCCCCTCAAGCGAAAAACTGTTTTTT
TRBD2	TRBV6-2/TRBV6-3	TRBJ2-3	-	CASSSPSSGRGETQYF	TGTGCCAGCAGTTCCCCATCTAGCGGGAGGGGGGAGACGCAGTATTTT
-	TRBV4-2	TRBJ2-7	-	CASSQVQGREQYF	TGTGCCAGCAGCCAAGTGCAGGGGAGAGAGCAGTACTTC
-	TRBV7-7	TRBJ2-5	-	CASSLGRPGGGQETQYF	TGTGCCAGCAGCTTAGGTAGACCGGGGGGCGGACAAGAGACCCAGTACTTC
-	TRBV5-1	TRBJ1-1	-	CASSPEGDTEAFF	TGCGCCAGCAGCCCCGAGGGTGACACTGAAGCTTTCTTT
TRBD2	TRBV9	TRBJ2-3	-	CASSVGWWGGNTDTQYF	TGTGCCAGCAGCGTCGGATGGTGGGGGGGGAACACAGATACGCAGTATTTT
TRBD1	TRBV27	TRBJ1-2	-	CASSRQGSGVVTF	TGTGCCAGCAGCCGACAGGGATCCGGGGTAGTCACCTTC
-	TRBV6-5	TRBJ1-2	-	CAIADVTGKGYTF	TGTGCCATTGCGGACGTTACCGGGAAAGGCTACACCTTC
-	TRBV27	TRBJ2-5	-	CASSSRWTEQGTQYF	TGTGCCAGCAGTTCGCGATGGACAGAACAAGGGACCCAGTACTTC
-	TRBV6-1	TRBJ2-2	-	CASSEVVSGELFF	TGTGCCAGCAGTGAAGTTGTCTCCGGGGAGCTGTTTTTT
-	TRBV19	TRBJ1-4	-	CASSPPRSRENEKLFF	TGTGCCAGTAGCCCACCCCGGAGCAGAGAAAATGAAAAACTGTTTTTT
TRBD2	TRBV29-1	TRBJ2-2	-	CSVEAGGLSGELFF	TGCAGCGTTGAAGCGGGAGGCCTCTCCGGGGAGCTGTTTTTT
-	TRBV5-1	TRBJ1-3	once	CASSFDSLTGNTIYF	TGCGCCAGCAGCTTTGACAGCCTGACTGGAAACACCATATATTTT
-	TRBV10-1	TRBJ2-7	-	CANRPRHPPSYEQYF	TGCGCCAACCGCCCCCGACACCCTCCCTCCTACGAGCAGTACTTC
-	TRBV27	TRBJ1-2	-	CASSREGIVFDGYTF	TGTGCCAGCAGCCGGGAGGGAATCGTGTTCGATGGCTACACCTTC
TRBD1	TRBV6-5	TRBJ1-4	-	CASSLTGGSYEKLFF	TGTGCCAGCAGTCTGACAGGGGGCTCCTATGAAAAACTGTTTTTT
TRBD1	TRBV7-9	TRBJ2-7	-	CASSPVPGDRGSYEQYF	TGTGCCAGCAGCCCTGTCCCGGGGGACAGGGGCTCCTACGAGCAGTACTTC
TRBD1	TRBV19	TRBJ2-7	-	CASSLDRGSYEQYF	TGTGCCAGTAGTCTTGACAGGGGCTCCTACGAGCAGTACTTC
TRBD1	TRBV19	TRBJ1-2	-	CASTYDIGTAGGYTF	TGTGCCAGTACCTACGACATAGGGACAGCTGGTGGCTACACCTTC
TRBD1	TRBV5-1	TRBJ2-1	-	CASSPLPGTELNEQFF	TGCGCCAGCAGCCCGCTTCCCGGGACAGAACTCAATGAGCAGTTCTTC
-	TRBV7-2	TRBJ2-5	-	CASSSQSRGETQYF	TGTGCCAGCAGCTCTCAGTCCAGAGGGGAGACCCAGTACTTC
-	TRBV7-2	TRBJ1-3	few	CASRKSPGNTIYF	TGTGCCAGCAGAAAGAGCCCTGGAAACACCATATATTTT
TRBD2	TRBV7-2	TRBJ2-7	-	CASSLAGATYEQYF	TGTGCCAGCAGCCTAGCGGGAGCCACCTACGAGCAGTACTTC
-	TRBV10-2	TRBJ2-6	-	CASSNRARGPTGANVLTF	TGCGCCAGCAGTAACAGGGCCCGTGGGCCCACTGGGGCCAACGTCCTGACTTTC
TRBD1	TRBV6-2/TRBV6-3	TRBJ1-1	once	CASSPLTGVFRTEAFF	TGTGCCAGCAGTCCCCTTACAGGGGTATTTCGGACTGAAGCTTTCTTT
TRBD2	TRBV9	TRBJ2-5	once	CASSVLAGRGWETQYF	TGTGCCAGCAGCGTACTAGCGGGACGAGGATGGGAGACCCAGTACTTC
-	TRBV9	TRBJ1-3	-	CASGGSGNTIYF	TGTGCCAGTGGGGGGTCTGGAAACACCATATATTTT